This entry concerns a single T cell receptor (beta chain). Its antigen remains unknown. Sequencing was performed with immunoSEQ multiplex PCR; in TCRdb, only in-frame clones are kept and a portion is missing. Of 250,000 to 300,000 clones listed, 85% to 95% were seen once; the top ten hold 0.5% to 0.65%. This entry is derived from a study of T cell responses to AZD1222 COVID-19 vaccine. Findings and limits, study-wide: Only five to seven AZD1222 recipients were seropositive at baseline.

The V end was cut by 0 bases, the J end by 0 bases, with 12 bases between. This CDR3 spans 16 amino acids. Germline V lookup: CDR1 SSHAT, CDR2 FNYEAQ (reference sequence). Sample: peripheral blood, taken 28 days after the second AZD1222 dose. The chain has TRBV7-7 and TRBJ2-7; no clear D gene. The clonotype was recovered from an adult who received the AZD1222 COVID-19 vaccine. DNA of the CDR3: TGTGCCAGCAGCTTAGCAAGGTCTAGTCCCTCCTACGAGCAGTACTTC. Its protein product is CASSLARSSPSYEQYF.